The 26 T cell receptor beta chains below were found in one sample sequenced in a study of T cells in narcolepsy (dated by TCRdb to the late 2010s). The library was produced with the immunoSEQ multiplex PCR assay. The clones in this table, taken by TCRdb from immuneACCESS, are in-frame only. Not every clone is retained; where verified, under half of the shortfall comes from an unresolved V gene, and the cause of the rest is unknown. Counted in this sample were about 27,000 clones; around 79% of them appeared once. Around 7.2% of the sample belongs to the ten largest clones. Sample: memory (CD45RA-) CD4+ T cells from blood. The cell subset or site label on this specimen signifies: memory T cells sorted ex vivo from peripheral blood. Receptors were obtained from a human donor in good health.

CDR3: CASSVAGGPEGQYF. CDR3 bases: TGTGCCAGCAGCGTAGCGGGGGGGCCGGAGGGGCAGTATTTT. This chain links TRBV9 with TRBJ2-3; 8 bases are a match to TRBD2. The V gene end was trimmed by 0 bases and the J gene end by 11 bases; junction bases not matched to a gene: 8. There are 14 residues in the CDR3. CDR1 and CDR2 (germline): SGDLS, YYNGEE.

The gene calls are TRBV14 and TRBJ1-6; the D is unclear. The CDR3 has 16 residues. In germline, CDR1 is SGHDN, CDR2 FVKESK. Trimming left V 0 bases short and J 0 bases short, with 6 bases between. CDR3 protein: CASSQDLSSYNSPLHF. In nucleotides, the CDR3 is TGTGCCAGCAGCCAAGACTTGAGCTCCTATAATTCACCCCTCCACTTT.

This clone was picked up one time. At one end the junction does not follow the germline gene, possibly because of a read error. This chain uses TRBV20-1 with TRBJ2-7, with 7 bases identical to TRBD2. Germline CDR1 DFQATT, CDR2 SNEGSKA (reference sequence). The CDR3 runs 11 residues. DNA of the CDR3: TGCAGTGCAAGAGGGAGGGCCGAGCAGTACTTC. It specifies CSARGRAEQYF.

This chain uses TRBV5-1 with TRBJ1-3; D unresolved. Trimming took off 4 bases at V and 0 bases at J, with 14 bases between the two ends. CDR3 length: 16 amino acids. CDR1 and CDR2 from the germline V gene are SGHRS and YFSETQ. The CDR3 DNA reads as TGCGCCAGCAGCCCCCGTCTAGGTTCCTCTGGAAACACCATATATTTT. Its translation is CASSPRLGSSGNTIYF.

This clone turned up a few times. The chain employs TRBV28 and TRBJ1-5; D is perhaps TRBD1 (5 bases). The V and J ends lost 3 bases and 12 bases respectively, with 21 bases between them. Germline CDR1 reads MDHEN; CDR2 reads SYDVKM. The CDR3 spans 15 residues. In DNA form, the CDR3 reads TGTGCCAGCAGTTTTTGGGGGGGGTCCCTCGAAGGCCAGCATTTT. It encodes CASSFWGGSLEGQHF.

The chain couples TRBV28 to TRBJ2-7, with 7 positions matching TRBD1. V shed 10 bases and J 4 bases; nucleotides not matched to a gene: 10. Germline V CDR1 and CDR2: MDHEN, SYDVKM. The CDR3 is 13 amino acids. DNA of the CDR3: TGTGCCACCTCGACAAGGGGGCCGTACGAGCAGTACTTC. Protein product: CATSTRGPYEQYF.

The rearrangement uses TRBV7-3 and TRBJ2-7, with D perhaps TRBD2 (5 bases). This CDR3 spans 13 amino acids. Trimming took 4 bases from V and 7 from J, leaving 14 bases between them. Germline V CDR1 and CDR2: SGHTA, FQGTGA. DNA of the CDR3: TGTGCCAGCAGCTCCCTAGAGGGAACGGAGCAGTACTTC. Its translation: CASSSLEGTEQYF. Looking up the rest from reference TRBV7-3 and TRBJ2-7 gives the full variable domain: GAGVSQTPSNKVTEKGKYVELRCDPISGHTALYWYRQSLGQGPEFLIYFQGTGAADDSGLPNDRFFAVRPEGSVSTLKIQRTERGDSAVYLCASSSLEGTEQYFGPGTRLTVT.

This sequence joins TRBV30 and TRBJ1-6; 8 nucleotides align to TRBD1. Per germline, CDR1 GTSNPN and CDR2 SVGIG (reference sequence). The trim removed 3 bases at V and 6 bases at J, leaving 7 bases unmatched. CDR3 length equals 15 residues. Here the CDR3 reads CAWRGQAWVNSPLHF. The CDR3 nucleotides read TGTGCCTGGAGGGGACAGGCGTGGGTTAATTCACCCCTCCACTTT.

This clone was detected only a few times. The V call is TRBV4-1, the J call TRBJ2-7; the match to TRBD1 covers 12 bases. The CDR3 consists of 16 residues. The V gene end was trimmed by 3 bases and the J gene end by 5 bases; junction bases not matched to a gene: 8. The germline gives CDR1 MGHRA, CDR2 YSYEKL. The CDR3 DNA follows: TGCGCCAGCAGCCAGGCCCTCGGGACAGGGGGCCACGAGCAGTACTTC. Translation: CASSQALGTGGHEQYF.

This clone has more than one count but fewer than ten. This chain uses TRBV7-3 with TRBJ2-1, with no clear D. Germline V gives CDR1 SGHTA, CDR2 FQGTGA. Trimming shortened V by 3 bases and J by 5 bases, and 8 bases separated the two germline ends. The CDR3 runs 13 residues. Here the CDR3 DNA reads TGTGCCAGCAGCTTTAACAGCAACAATGAGCAGTTCTTC. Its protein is CASSFNSNNEQFF.

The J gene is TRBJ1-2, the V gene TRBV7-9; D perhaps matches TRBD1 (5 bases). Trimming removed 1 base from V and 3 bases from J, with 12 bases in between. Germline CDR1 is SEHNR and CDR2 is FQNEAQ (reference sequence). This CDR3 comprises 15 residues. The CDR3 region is CASSLEAGRDYGYTF. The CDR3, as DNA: TGTGCCAGCAGCTTAGAGGCAGGGAGGGACTATGGCTACACCTTC.

CDR3 residues: CASSSLGASGPHEQFF. The CDR3 DNA follows: TGTGCCAGCAGCTCTCTAGGGGCTAGCGGACCCCATGAGCAGTTCTTC. This chain joins TRBV11-3 and TRBJ2-1; 7 nucleotides align to TRBD2. With V trimmed by 4 bases and J by 8 bases, 14 bases remained unmatched. Germline V lookup: CDR1 SGHNT, CDR2 YENEEA. CDR3 length: 16 residues.

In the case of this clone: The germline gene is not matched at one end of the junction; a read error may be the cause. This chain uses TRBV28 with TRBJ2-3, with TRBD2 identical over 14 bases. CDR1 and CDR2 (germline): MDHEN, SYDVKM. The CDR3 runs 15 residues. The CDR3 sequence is CASSLGTSGSPTASF. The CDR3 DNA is TGTGCCAGCAGTTTAGGGACTAGCGGGAGCCCCACTGCCAGTTTT. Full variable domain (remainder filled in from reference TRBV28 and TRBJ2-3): DVKVTQSSRYLVKRTGEKVFLECVQDMDHENMFWYRQDPGLGLRLIYFSYDVKMKEKGDIPEGYSVSREKKERFSLILESASTNQTSMYLCASSLGTSGSPTASFGPGTRLTVL.

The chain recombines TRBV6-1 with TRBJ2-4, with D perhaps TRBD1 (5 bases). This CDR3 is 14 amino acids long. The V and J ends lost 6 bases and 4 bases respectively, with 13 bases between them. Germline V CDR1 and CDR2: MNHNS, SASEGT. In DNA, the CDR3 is TGTGCCAGCAGAATCAACCAGGGTAAAAACATTCAGTACTTC. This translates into CASRINQGKNIQYF.

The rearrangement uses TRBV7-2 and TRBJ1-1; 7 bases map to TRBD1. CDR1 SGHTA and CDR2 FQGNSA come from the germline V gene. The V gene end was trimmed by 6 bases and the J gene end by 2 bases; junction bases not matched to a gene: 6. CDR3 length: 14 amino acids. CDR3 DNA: TGTGCCAGCAGGACAGGGACCCTAAACACTGAAGCTTTCTTT. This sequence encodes CASRTGTLNTEAFF.

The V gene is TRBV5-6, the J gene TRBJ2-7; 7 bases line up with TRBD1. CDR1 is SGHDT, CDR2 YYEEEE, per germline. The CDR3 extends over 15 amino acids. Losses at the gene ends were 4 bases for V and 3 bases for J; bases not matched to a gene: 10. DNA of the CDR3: TGTGCCAGCAGCCCCCGGGACAGCGTACGCTACGAGCAGTACTTC. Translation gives CASSPRDSVRYEQYF.

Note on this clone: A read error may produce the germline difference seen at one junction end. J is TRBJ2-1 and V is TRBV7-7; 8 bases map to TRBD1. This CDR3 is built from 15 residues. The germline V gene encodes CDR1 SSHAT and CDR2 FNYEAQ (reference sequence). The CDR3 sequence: CASSPDRGGYGEQFF. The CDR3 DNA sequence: TGTGCTAGCAGCCCCGACAGGGGAGGCTACGGTGAGCAGTTCTTC.

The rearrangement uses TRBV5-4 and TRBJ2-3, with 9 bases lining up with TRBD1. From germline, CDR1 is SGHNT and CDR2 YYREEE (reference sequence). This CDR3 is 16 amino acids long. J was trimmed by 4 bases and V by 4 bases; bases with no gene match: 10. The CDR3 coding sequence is TGTGCCAGCAGCCTACGACGGGGGACAGGGTCAGATACGCAGTATTTT. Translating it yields CASSLRRGTGSDTQYF.

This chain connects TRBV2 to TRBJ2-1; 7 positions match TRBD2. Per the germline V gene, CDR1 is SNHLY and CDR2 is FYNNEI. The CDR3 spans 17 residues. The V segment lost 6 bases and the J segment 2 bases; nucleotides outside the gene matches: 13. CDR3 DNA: TGTGCCAGCAGGCCCCGCGGTAGCGGGTGGACCTACAATGAGCAGTTCTTC. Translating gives CASRPRGSGWTYNEQFF.

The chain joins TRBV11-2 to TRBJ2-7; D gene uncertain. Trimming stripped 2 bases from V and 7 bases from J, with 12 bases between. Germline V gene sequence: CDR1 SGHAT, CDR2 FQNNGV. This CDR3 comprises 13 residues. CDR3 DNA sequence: TGTGCCAGCAGCTTAAATAGCCTTGTTGAGCAGTACTTC. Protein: CASSLNSLVEQYF.

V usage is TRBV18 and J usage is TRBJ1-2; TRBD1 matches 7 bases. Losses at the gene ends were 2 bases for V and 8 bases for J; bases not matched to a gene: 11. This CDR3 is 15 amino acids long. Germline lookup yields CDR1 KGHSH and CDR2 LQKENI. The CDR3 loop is CASSPTPSTGVGYTF. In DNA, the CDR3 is TGTGCCAGCTCACCAACCCCCTCTACAGGGGTAGGCTACACCTTC.

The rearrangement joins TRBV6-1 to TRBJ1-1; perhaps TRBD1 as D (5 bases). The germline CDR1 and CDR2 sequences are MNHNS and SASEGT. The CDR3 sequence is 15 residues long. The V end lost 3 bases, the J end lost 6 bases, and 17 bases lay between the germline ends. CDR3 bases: TGTGCCAGCAGTGATCCGGGACTGTCTGACGCTGAAGCTTTCTTT. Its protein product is CASSDPGLSDAEAFF.

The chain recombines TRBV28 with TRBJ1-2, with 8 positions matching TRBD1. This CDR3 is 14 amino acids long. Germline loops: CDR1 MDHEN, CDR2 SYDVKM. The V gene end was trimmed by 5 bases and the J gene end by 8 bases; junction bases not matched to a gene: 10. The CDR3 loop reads CASSEQGAFRGYTF. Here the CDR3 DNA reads TGTGCCAGCAGTGAGCAGGGGGCTTTTCGAGGCTACACCTTC.

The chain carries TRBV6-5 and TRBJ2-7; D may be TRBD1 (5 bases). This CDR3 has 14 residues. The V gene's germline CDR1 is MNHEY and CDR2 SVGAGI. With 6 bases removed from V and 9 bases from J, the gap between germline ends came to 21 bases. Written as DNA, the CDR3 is TGTGCCAGCAGGGAAACAGGTTCCGATGTGCTGCAGTACTTC. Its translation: CASRETGSDVLQYF.

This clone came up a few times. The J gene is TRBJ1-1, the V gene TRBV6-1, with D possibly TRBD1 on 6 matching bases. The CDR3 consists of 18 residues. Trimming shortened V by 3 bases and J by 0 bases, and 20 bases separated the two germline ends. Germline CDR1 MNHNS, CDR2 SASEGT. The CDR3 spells CASSEGPRGTNMNTEAFF. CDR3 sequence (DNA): TGTGCCAGCAGTGAGGGCCCGAGGGGGACCAATATGAACACTGAAGCTTTCTTT.

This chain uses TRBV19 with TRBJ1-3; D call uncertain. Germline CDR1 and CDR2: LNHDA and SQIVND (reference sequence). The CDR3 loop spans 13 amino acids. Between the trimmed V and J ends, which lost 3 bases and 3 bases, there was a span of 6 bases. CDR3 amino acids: CASSIGSGNTIYF. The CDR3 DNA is TGTGCCAGTAGTATTGGGAGTGGAAACACCATATATTTT.